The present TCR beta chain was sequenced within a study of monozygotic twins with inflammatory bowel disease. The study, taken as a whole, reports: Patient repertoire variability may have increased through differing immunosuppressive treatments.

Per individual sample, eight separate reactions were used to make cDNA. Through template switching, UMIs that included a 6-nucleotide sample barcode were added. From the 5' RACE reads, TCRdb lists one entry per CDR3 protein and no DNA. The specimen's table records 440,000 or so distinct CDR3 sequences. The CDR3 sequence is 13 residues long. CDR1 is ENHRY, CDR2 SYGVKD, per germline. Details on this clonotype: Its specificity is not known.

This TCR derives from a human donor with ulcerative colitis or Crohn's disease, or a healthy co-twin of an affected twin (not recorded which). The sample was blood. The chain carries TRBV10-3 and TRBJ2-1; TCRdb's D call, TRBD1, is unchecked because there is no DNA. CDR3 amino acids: CAITPGAIHEQFF.